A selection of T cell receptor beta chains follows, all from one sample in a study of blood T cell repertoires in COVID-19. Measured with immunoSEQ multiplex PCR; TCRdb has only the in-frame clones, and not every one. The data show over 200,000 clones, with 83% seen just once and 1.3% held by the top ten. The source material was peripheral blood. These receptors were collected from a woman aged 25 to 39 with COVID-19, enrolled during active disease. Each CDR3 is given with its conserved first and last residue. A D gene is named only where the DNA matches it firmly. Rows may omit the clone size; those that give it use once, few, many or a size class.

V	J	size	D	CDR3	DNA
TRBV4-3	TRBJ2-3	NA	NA	CASSQQSTGHLSTDTQYF	TGCGCCAGCAGCCAACAATCAACGGGACACCTTTCCACAGATACGCAGTATTTT
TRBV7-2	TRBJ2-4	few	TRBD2	CASRSYPSGRAQGKNIQYF	TGTGCCAGCAGATCCTACCCTAGCGGGAGGGCCCAGGGGAAAAACATTCAGTACTTC
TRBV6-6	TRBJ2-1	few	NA	CASSSGQNPYNEQFF	TGTGCCAGCAGTTCTGGACAGAATCCCTACAATGAGCAGTTCTTC
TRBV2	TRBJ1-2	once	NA	CASTDASGTRRGYTF	TGTGCCAGCACCGATGCGAGTGGGACAAGGCGAGGCTACACCTTC
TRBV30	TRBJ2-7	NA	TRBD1	CAWSVFGQGTSYEQYF	TGTGCCTGGAGTGTGTTTGGACAGGGGACCTCCTACGAGCAGTACTTC
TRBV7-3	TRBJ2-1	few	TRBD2	CASSPGTSWHEQFF	TGTGCCAGCAGCCCTGGGACTAGCTGGCATGAGCAGTTCTTC
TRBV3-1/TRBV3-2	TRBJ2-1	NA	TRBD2	CASSQDWTSGDNEQFF	TGTGCCAGCAGCCAAGATTGGACTAGCGGGGACAATGAGCAGTTCTTC
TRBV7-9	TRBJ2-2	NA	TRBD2	CASRRTSGNTGELFF	TGTGCCAGCCGCCGGACTAGCGGGAACACCGGGGAGCTGTTTTTT
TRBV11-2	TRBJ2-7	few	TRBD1	CASKQGTYEQYF	TGTGCCAGTAAACAGGGGACCTACGAGCAGTACTTC
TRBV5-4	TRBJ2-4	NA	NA	CASSLGGQRGNIQYF	TGTGCCAGCAGCTTGGGGGGACAAAGGGGAAACATTCAGTACTTC
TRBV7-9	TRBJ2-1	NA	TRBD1	CASRPTGTVYNEQFF	TGTGCCAGCAGACCCACCGGGACAGTCTACAATGAGCAGTTCTTC
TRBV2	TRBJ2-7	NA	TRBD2	CASSEAGGSEQYF	TGTGCCAGCAGTGAAGCGGGAGGGTCCGAGCAGTACTTC
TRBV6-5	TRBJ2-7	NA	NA	CASRGRGGPSYEQYF	TGTGCCAGCAGGGGGAGGGGGGGACCCTCCTACGAGCAGTACTTC
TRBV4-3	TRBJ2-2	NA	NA	CASSQRLETGELFF	TGCGCCAGCAGCCAACGACTAGAAACCGGGGAGCTGTTTTTT
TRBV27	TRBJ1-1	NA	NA	CASSPLRVGTEAFF	TGTGCCAGCAGTCCCCTCAGGGTGGGGACTGAAGCTTTCTTT
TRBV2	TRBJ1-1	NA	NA	CASSELAPNTEAFF	TGTGCCAGCAGTGAATTGGCACCTAACACTGAAGCTTTCTTT
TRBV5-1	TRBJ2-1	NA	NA	CASSLDSNEQFF	TGCGCCAGCAGCTTGGATAGCAATGAGCAGTTCTTC
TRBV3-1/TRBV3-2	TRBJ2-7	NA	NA	CASSQFRGSVVEYF	TGTGCCAGCAGCCAGTTCCGGGGTAGTGTTGTTGAGTACTTC
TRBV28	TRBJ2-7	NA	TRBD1	CASSRTGGHEQYF	TGTGCCAGCAGCCGAACAGGGGGCCACGAGCAGTACTTC
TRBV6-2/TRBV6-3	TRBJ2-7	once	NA	CASSQTYEQYF	TGTGCCAGCAGTCAGACCTACGAGCAGTACTTC
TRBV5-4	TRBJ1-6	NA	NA	CASTQRGGGANSPLHF	TGTGCCAGCACCCAACGTGGGGGAGGTGCCAATTCACCCCTCCACTTT
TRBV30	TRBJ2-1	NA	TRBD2	CAWSLAVFYNEQFF	TGTGCCTGGAGCCTAGCGGTCTTCTACAATGAGCAGTTCTTC
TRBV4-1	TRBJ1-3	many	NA	CASSLGDNSGNTIYF	TGCGCCAGCAGCCTTGGGGACAACTCTGGAAACACCATATATTTT
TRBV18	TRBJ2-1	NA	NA	CASSPPGLAGQGSNEQFF	TGTGCCAGCTCACCACCGGGGTTAGCGGGACAGGGAAGCAATGAGCAGTTCTTC
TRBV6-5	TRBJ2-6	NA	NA	CASSLLGANVLTF	TGTGCCAGCAGTCTCCTTGGGGCCAACGTCCTGACTTTC
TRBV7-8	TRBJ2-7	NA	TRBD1	CASSRRPGQAAYEQYF	TGTGCCAGCAGCAGAAGACCGGGACAGGCGGCCTACGAGCAGTACTTC
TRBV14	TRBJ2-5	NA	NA	CASSQDNAETQYF	TGTGCCAGCAGCCAAGATAACGCGGAGACCCAGTACTTC
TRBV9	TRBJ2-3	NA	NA	CASSAHYSDTQYF	TGTGCCAGCAGCGCTCATTACTCAGATACGCAGTATTTT
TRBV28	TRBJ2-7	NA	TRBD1	CASSRQGEQYF	TGTGCCAGCAGCCGACAGGGAGAGCAGTACTTC